This TCR beta chain was profiled in a study of post-analysis software for immune sequencing data. The sample holds a few counts of this clonotype. What it binds is not known. Findings and limits, study-wide: Patients had higher frequencies than controls of roughly five TRBV segments, including TRBV5-6, TRBV5-1 and TRBV20-1. Significantly decreased normalized Chao1 diversity was recorded for multiple sclerosis patients relative to controls.

V dropped 4 bases and J dropped 0 bases, with 7 bases sitting between them. This CDR3 is 13 amino acids long. The germline CDR1 and CDR2 sequences are SQVTM and ANQGSEA. Carried by the TCR beta cDNA libraries were unique molecular identifiers. TCRdb independently ran MiXCR on the PCR reads; one entry per CDR3 protein. The data hold about 430,000 distinct CDR3 sequences, with more than 30% observed a single time. The source material was blood. The chain couples TRBV29-1 to TRBJ2-1, with unresolved D. The receptor comes from a girl aged 2-10 years with multiple sclerosis. The CDR3: CSVVADSYNEQFF. DNA for the CDR3: TGCAGCGTTGTTGCCGACTCCTACAATGAGCAGTTCTTC.